The table lists the clone carrying this TCR beta chain with a few counts. Antigen: not known. This sample is drawn from a study of cytomegalovirus exposure and HLA in healthy donors. Study-level findings and limits: Cytomegalovirus-associated TCR beta chains were listed, numbering 150 to 200.

The primer mix had 60 Vbeta and 13 Jbeta primers. Only in-frame clones appear in the TCRdb table, and some are missing; sequencing was by immunoSEQ multiplex PCR. This table has roughly 110,000 clones, roughly 74% appearing once. The CDR3 consists of 15 residues. V was pared by 4 bases and J by 0 bases, with 9 bases between. Germline V gives CDR1 SEHNR, CDR2 FQNEAQ (reference sequence). The chain employs TRBV7-9 and TRBJ1-4, with D maybe TRBD1 (5 bases). The TCR comes from a man in his forties in good health and CMV-seronegative. Sequenced sample: PBMCs. The CDR3 DNA reads TGTGCCAGCAGCTGGGGCAGGGCAACTAATGAAAAACTGTTTTTT. It translates to CASSWGRATNEKLFF.